Sequencing of this T cell receptor beta chain was carried out in a study of blood T cell repertoires in COVID-19. V lost 4 bases to trimming and J lost 2 bases; unmatched junction nucleotides: 10. This CDR3 contains 16 residues. The germline CDR1 and CDR2 sequences are MNHEY and SMNVEV (reference sequence). Study processing details: Nucleated cell counts were estimated from reference gene primer amplification. The table came from immunoSEQ multiplex PCR; TCRdb's copy has only in-frame clones and leaves some out. V, J and clone size are those of that table, while D and trimming were read from the DNA. The sample includes around 700,000 clones, more than 80% of them seen just once.

This clonotype was obtained from a woman under 30 with acute or convalescent COVID-19. Sequenced input: peripheral blood. The rearrangement links TRBV27 to TRBJ1-1, with 7 nucleotides matching TRBD1. The CDR3 nucleotides are TGTGCCAGCAGTTCTCATTGGGGACAGCCTAACACTGAAGCTTTCTTT. Translating gives CASSSHWGQPNTEAFF.